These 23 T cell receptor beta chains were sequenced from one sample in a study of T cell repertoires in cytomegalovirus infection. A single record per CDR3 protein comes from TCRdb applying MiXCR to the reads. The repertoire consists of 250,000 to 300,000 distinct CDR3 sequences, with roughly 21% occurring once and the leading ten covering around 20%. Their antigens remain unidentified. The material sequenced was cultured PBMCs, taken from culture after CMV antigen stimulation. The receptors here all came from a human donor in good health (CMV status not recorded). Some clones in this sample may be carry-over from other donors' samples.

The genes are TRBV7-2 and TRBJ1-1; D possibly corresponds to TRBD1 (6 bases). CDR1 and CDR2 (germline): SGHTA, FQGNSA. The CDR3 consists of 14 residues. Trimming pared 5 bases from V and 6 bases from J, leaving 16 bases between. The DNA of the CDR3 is TGTGCCAGCAGCCCCTTGGGGGGGGCCTCTGAAGCTTTCTTT. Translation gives CASSPLGGASEAFF.

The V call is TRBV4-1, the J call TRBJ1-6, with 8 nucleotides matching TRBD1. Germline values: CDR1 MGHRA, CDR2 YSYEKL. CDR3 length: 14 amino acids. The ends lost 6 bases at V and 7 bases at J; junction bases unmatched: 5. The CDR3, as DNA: TGCGCCAGCAGGAGGACAGGGAACAATTCACCCCTCCACTTT. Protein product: CASRRTGNNSPLHF.

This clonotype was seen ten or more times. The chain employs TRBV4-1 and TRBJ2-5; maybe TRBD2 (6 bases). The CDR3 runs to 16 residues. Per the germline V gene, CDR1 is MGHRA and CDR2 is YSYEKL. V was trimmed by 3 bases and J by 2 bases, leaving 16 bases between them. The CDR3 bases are TGCGCCAGCAGCCAGGGTAATAGCGGCCCTCAAGAGACCCAGTACTTC. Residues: CASSQGNSGPQETQYF.

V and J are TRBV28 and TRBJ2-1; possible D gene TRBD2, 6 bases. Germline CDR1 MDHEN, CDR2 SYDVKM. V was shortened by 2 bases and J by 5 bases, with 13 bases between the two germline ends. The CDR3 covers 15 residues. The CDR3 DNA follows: TGTGCCAGCAGTTTAAGGGTACTAGCCAACAATGAGCAGTTCTTC. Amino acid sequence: CASSLRVLANNEQFF. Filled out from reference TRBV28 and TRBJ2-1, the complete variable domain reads DVKVTQSSRYLVKRTGEKVFLECVQDMDHENMFWYRQDPGLGLRLIYFSYDVKMKEKGDIPEGYSVSREKKERFSLILESASTNQTSMYLCASSLRVLANNEQFFGPGTRLTVL.

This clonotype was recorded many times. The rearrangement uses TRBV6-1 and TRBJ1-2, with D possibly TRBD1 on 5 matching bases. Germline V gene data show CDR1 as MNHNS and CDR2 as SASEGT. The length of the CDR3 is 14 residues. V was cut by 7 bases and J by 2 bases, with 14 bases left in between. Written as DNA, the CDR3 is TGTGCCAGCAAGATTGGGGGAGGAAACTATGGCTACACCTTC. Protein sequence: CASKIGGGNYGYTF.

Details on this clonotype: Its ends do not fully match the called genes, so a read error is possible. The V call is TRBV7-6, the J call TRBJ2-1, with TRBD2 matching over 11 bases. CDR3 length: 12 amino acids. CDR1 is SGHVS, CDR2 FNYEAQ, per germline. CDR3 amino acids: CASSGLAGEQFF. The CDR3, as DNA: TGTGCTAGCAGCGGACTAGCGGGTGAGCAGTTCTTC. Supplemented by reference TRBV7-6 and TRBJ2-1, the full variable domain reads GAGVSQSPRYKVTKRGQDVALRCDPISGHVSLYWYRQALGQGPEFLTYFNYEAQQDKSGLPNDRFSAERPEGSISTLTIQRTEQRDSAMYRCASSGLAGEQFFGPGTRLTVL.

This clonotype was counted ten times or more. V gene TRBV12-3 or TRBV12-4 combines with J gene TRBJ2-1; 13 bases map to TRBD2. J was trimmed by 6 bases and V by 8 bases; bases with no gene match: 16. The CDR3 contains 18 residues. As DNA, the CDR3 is TGTGCCAGCCAAACCGGGACTAGCGGGGTCCCTCTTACCAATGAGCAGTTCTTC. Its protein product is CASQTGTSGVPLTNEQFF.

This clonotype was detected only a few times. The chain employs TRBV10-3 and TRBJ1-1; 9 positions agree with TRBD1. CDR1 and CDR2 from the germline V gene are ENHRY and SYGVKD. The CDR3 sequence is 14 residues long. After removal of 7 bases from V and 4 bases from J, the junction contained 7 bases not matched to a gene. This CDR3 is CAITMGQGSTEAFF. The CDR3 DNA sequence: TGTGCCATCACTATGGGACAGGGTAGCACTGAAGCTTTCTTT.

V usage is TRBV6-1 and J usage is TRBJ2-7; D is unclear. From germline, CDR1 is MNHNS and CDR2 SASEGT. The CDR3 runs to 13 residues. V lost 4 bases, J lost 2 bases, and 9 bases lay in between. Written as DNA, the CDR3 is TGTGCCAGCAGTGCAGACACCCCCTACGAGCAGTACTTC. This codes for CASSADTPYEQYF.

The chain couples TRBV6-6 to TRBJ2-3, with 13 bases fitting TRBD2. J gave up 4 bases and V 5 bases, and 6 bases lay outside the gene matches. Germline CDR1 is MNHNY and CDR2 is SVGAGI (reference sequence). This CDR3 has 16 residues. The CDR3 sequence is CASSPWTSGSADTQYF. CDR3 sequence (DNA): TGTGCCAGCAGTCCTTGGACTAGCGGGAGCGCAGATACGCAGTATTTT.

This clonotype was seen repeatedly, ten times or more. The CDR3 reads CASSGTISSTDTQYF. The CDR3 DNA reads as TGTGCCAGCTCCGGGACAATATCTAGCACAGATACGCAGTATTTT. V and J are TRBV7-2 and TRBJ2-3, with D tentatively TRBD1 (6 bases). From germline, CDR1 is SGHTA and CDR2 FQGNSA. The CDR3 is made up of 15 amino acids. Trimming removed 8 bases at V and 0 bases at J, with 15 bases between.

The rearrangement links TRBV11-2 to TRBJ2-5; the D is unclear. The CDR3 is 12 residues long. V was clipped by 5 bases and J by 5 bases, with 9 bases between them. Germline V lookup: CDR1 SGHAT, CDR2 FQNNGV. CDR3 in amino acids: CASSPLWETQYF. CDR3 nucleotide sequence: TGTGCCAGCAGCCCCCTCTGGGAGACCCAGTACTTC.

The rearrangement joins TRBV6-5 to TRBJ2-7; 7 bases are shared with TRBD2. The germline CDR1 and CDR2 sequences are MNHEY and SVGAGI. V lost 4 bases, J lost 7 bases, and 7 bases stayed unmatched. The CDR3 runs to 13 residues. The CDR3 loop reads CASSSRDYVEQYV. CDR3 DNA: TGTGCCAGCAGTTCCCGGGACTATGTAGAGCAGTACGTC.

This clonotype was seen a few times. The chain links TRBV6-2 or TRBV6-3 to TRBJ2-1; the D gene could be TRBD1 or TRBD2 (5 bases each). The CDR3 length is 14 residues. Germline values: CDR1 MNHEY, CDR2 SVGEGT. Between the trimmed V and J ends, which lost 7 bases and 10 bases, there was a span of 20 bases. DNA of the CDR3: TGTGCCAGCACCCACAGGAAGGGAGTATCCGAGCAGTTCTTC. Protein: CASTHRKGVSEQFF.

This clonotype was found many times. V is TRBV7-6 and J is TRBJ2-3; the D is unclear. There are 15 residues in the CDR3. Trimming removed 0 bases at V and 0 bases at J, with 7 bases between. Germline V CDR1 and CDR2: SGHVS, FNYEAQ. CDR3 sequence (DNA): TGTGCCAGCAGCTTAGCGTCAGCCAGCACAGATACGCAGTATTTT. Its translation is CASSLASASTDTQYF.

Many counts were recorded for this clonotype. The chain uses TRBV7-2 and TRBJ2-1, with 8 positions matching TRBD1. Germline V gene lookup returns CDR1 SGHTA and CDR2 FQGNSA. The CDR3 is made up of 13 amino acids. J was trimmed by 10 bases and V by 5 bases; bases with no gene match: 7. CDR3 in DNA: TGTGCCAGCAGCCGCGGACGACAGGGGGAGCAGTTCTTC. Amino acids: CASSRGRQGEQFF.

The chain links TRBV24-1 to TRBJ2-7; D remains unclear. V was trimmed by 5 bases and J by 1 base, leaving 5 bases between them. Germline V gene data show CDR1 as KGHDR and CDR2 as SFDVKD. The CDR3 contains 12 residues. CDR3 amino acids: CATSGGSYEQYF. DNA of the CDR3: TGTGCCACCAGTGGAGGTTCCTACGAGCAGTACTTC.

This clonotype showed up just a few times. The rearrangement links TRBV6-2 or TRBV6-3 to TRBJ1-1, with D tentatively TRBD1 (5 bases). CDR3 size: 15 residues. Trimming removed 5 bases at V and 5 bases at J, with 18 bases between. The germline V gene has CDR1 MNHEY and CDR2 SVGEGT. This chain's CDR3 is CASSTGHQGKTEAFF. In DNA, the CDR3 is TGTGCCAGCAGTACTGGACACCAGGGAAAAACTGAAGCTTTCTTT.

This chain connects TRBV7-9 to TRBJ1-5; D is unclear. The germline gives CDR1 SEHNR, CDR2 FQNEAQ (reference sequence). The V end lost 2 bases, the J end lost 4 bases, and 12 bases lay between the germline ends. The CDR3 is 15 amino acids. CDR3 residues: CASSLSADLNQPQHF. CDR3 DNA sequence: TGTGCCAGCAGCTTATCGGCAGACCTTAATCAGCCCCAGCATTTT. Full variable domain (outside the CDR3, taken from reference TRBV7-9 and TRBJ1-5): DTGVSQNPRHKITKRGQNVTFRCDPISEHNRLYWYRQTLGQGPEFLTYFQNEAQLEKSRLLSDRFSAERPKGSFSTLEIQRTEQGDSAMYLCASSLSADLNQPQHFGDGTRLSIL.

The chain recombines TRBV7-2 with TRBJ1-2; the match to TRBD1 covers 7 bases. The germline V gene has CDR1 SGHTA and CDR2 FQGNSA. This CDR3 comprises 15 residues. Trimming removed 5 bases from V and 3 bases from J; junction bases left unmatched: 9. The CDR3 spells CASSHRDSIYYGYTF. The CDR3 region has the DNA TGTGCCAGCAGCCACCGGGACAGCATCTACTATGGCTACACCTTC.

In nucleotides, the CDR3 is TGCAGTGCTAGAGATGAGGGGTCCACAGATACGCAGTATTTT. It codes for CSARDEGSTDTQYF. This chain links TRBV20-1 with TRBJ2-3; either TRBD1 or TRBD2 may supply D (5 bases each). Germline assignment: CDR1 DFQATT and CDR2 SNEGSKA (reference sequence). The CDR3 is 14 residues long. Trimming cost V 0 bases and J 2 bases, with 9 bases left between them.

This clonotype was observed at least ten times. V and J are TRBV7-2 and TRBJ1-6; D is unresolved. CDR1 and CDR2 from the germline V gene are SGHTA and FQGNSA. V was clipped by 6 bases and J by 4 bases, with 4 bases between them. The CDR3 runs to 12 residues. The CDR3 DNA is TGTGCCAGCAGGGAATATAATTCACCCCTCCACTTT. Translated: CASREYNSPLHF.

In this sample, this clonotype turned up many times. CDR3 sequence (DNA): TGTGCCAGCAGCCACTGGGACTACAATGAGCAGTTCTTC. Residues: CASSHWDYNEQFF. This chain uses TRBV11-1 with TRBJ2-1; D remains unclear. The germline V gene has CDR1 SGHAT and CDR2 FQDESV (reference sequence). The CDR3 is 13 residues long. V was clipped by 5 bases and J by 3 bases, with 8 bases between them.